Each of the 8 T cell receptor beta chains below was sequenced from the same sample in a study of cytomegalovirus exposure and HLA in healthy donors. PCR employed 60 Vbeta and 13 Jbeta primers. The repertoire was sequenced with immunoSEQ multiplex PCR; TCRdb's copy has only in-frame clones and lacks some. The sample carries some 130,000 clones, roughly three quarters recorded once. Sequenced material: PBMCs. All receptors come from a man aged 25 to 45 in good health and CMV-seronegative.

The CDR3 DNA sequence: TGTGCCAGCAGCTTAAGGGTCCAGGCGGAGGGGTGGTACACCTTC. The encoded protein is CASSLRVQAEGWYTF. The chain uses TRBV5-6 and TRBJ1-2; maybe TRBD1 (5 bases). The germline CDR1 and CDR2 sequences are SGHDT and YYEEEE. Trimming removed 2 bases from V and 11 bases from J, with 22 bases in between. The CDR3 spans 15 residues. Based on the CDR3 plus reference TRBV5-6 and TRBJ1-2, the full variable domain is DAGVTQSPTHLIKTRGQQVTLRCSPKSGHDTVSWYQQALGQGPQFIFQYYEEEERQRGNFPDRFSGHQFPNYSSELNVNALLLGDSALYLCASSLRVQAEGWYTFGSGTRLTVV.

The genes are TRBV28 and TRBJ1-5; maybe TRBD1 (5 bases). The CDR3 consists of 13 residues. V shed 0 bases and J shed 11 bases, with 11 bases lying between them. Looked up from germline, CDR1 is MDHEN and CDR2 is SYDVKM. CDR3 nucleotide sequence: TGTGCCAGCAGTTTATGGCCCCGGGGGGCCCAGCATTTT. Amino acids: CASSLWPRGAQHF.

The V gene is TRBV5-1, the J gene TRBJ1-5; the D is unclear. CDR1 and CDR2 (germline): SGHRS, YFSETQ. Trimming took off 4 bases at V and 7 bases at J, with 18 bases between the two ends. This CDR3 is 15 amino acids long. CDR3 protein: CASSLDPRPGQPQHF. For the CDR3, the DNA is TGCGCCAGCAGCCTGGATCCGCGGCCTGGACAGCCCCAGCATTTT.

This clone is a singleton in its sample. The rearrangement joins TRBV6-4 to TRBJ2-1; 12 bases agree with TRBD2. V was clipped by 5 bases and J by 4 bases; unmatched bases: 3. The germline V gene has CDR1 MRHNA and CDR2 SNTAGT. There are 15 residues in the CDR3. The chain's CDR3 is CASSPTSGSYNEQFF. CDR3 coding DNA: TGTGCCAGCAGTCCGACTAGCGGGAGTTACAATGAGCAGTTCTTC.

CDR3 sequence reads: CASMVRESQYF. CDR3 in DNA: TGCGCCAGCATGGTGCGGGAGTCACAGTACTTC. The genes are TRBV10-1 and TRBJ2-5; 7 bases align to TRBD2. The V gene's germline CDR1 is WNHNN and CDR2 SYGVQD (reference sequence). V lost 7 bases to trimming and J lost 11 bases; unmatched junction nucleotides: 7. This CDR3 comprises 11 residues.

Concerning this clone: The junction differs from germline at one of its ends, possibly a read error. The chain employs TRBV9 and TRBJ1-1; tentatively, D is TRBD1 (5 bases). The V gene's germline CDR1 is SGDLS and CDR2 YYNGEE. This CDR3 region has 11 residues. The CDR3 region is CASSGVGGTGF. For the CDR3, the DNA is TGTGCCAGCAGCGGGGTCGGCGGGACGGGCTTT.

The chain uses TRBV6-5 and TRBJ2-5; 8 nucleotides agree with TRBD2. Germline CDR1 MNHEY, CDR2 SVGAGI. This CDR3 contains 15 residues. V lost 6 bases and J lost 0; bases outside the gene matches: 6. The CDR3 is CASSQAGADQETQYF. Written as DNA, the CDR3 is TGTGCCAGCAGCCAAGCGGGAGCCGACCAAGAGACCCAGTACTTC.

The V gene is TRBV18, the J gene TRBJ2-1, with a weak D call TRBD2 (5 bases). Trimming took 2 bases from V and 3 from J, leaving 8 bases between them. Germline CDR1 is KGHSH and CDR2 is LQKENI. This CDR3 spans 14 amino acids. The CDR3 DNA sequence: TGTGCCAGCTCACCAAGGGAGCACTACAATGAGCAGTTCTTC. Translating gives CASSPREHYNEQFF.